Below are 25 T cell receptor beta chains sequenced from a single sample in a study of identical twins. TCRdb re-analysed the 5' RACE reads in MiXCR, keeping a single row per CDR3 protein. The sample lists some 660,000 distinct CDR3 sequences; 8.6% were seen once. The sample was also linked to a second study, of yellow fever vaccine responses in identical twins.

The sequencing sample was made of PBMCs. The receptor set was obtained from a woman between 18 and 29 years old in good health.

This clonotype was detected only a few times. The chain joins TRBV10-3 to TRBJ2-5; 7 bases line up with TRBD2. V shed 5 bases and J 1 base; nucleotides not matched to a gene: 4. In germline, CDR1 is ENHRY, CDR2 SYGVKD. The CDR3 has 14 residues. The CDR3 coding sequence is TGTGCCATCAGTCCGGGGGGACCCCAAGAGACCCAGTACTTC. Translating gives CAISPGGPQETQYF.

The V call is TRBV28, the J call TRBJ2-3, with TRBD1 matching over 7 bases. V lost 4 bases to trimming and J lost 2 bases; unmatched junction nucleotides: 15. CDR3 length: 18 amino acids. Germline CDR1 reads MDHEN; CDR2 reads SYDVKM. CDR3 in amino acids: CASSYSRKTGSFTDTQYF. The CDR3 DNA is TGTGCCAGCAGTTACTCTCGAAAGACAGGGTCTTTCACAGATACGCAGTATTTT. Full variable domain (missing parts from reference TRBV28 and TRBJ2-3): DVKVTQSSRYLVKRTGEKVFLECVQDMDHENMFWYRQDPGLGLRLIYFSYDVKMKEKGDIPEGYSVSREKKERFSLILESASTNQTSMYLCASSYSRKTGSFTDTQYFGPGTRLTVL.

This clonotype was observed many times. This chain connects TRBV7-9 to TRBJ2-3; the D is unclear. Germline loops: CDR1 SEHNR, CDR2 FQNEAQ (reference sequence). V shed 1 base and J shed 6 bases, with 5 bases lying between them. The CDR3 contains 12 residues. The DNA for the CDR3 is TGTGCCAGCAGCTTAGATGAGGATACGCAGTATTTT. Amino acids: CASSLDEDTQYF.

This clonotype showed up just a few times. V gene TRBV27 combines with J gene TRBJ1-1; D gene uncertain. V lost 7 bases and J lost 3, with 15 bases in between. The CDR3 is 14 amino acids. Germline V gene lookup returns CDR1 MNHEY and CDR2 SMNVEV (reference sequence). CDR3 DNA sequence: TGTGCCAGCATCGGGTATCGTAGGGACACTGAAGCTTTCTTT. Its translation: CASIGYRRDTEAFF.

This clonotype was detected ten times or more. This chain connects TRBV29-1 to TRBJ1-5, with 8 bases that match TRBD1. Germline assignment: CDR1 SQVTM and CDR2 ANQGSEA. Trimming at V came to 4 bases and at J to 5 bases, leaving 13 bases not matched to a gene. This CDR3 has 16 residues. The chain's CDR3 is CSVGTGMNRVDQPQHF. The CDR3, as DNA: TGCAGCGTTGGGACAGGGATGAATCGTGTCGATCAGCCCCAGCATTTT.

About this clonotype: The junction departs from the called germline gene at one end, perhaps through a read error. The rearrangement uses TRBV4-3 and TRBJ1-2, with no clear D. The CDR3 is made up of 14 amino acids. Per the germline V gene, CDR1 is LGHNA and CDR2 is YSLEER. CDR3 protein: CASSKEPRNYGYTF. The CDR3 region has the DNA TGCGCCAGCAGCAAAGAACCGCGCAACTATGGCTACACCTTC.

This clonotype was seen more than once but under ten times. J is TRBJ1-3 and V is TRBV20-1; D unclear. CDR1 DFQATT and CDR2 SNEGSKA come from the germline V gene (reference sequence). CDR3 length equals 14 residues. Trimming pared 1 base from V and 0 bases from J, leaving 7 bases between. The DNA of the CDR3 is TGCAGTGCTAGAGTCCCTGACTCTGGAAACACCATATATTTT. Translating gives CSARVPDSGNTIYF.

The table lists this clonotype with a few counts. V and J are TRBV6-4 and TRBJ2-3, with D possibly TRBD2 on 7 matching bases. This CDR3 contains 17 residues. The ends were cut back, 0 bases at V and 1 base at J, with 14 bases in the middle. From germline, CDR1 is MRHNA and CDR2 SNTAGT. CDR3 in amino acids: CASSDSGGGLGTDTQYF. DNA for the CDR3: TGTGCCAGCAGTGACTCTGGGGGGGGGCTAGGCACAGATACGCAGTATTTT.

This clonotype was seen at least ten times. The rearrangement uses TRBV6-2 or TRBV6-3 and TRBJ2-7; D is possibly TRBD2 (5 bases). Germline CDR1 and CDR2: MNHEY and SVGEGT. Trimming took off 2 bases at V and 5 bases at J, with 7 bases between the two ends. This CDR3 has 12 residues. CDR3 protein: CASSYLGDEQYF. For the CDR3, the DNA is TGTGCCAGCAGTTACCTCGGGGACGAGCAGTACTTC.

This clonotype was seen a handful of times. The rearrangement joins TRBV27 to TRBJ2-7; no firm D call. V shed 6 bases and J shed 5 bases, with 11 bases lying between them. The CDR3 sequence is 12 residues long. Germline V CDR1 and CDR2: MNHEY, SMNVEV (reference sequence). The CDR3 sequence is CASSYLGHEQYF. The CDR3 DNA follows: TGTGCCAGCAGCTATCTGGGCCACGAGCAGTACTTC.

In its sample, this clonotype was seen a few times. The chain links TRBV12-3 or TRBV12-4 to TRBJ2-1, with TRBD2 matching 7 bases. V was clipped by 3 bases and J by 7 bases; unmatched bases: 6. The CDR3 length is 14 residues. CDR3 coding DNA: TGTGCCAGCAGTTTTTTCTGGGGGGGGAATGAGCAGTTCTTC. The encoded protein is CASSFFWGGNEQFF.

The V gene is TRBV6-1, the J gene TRBJ2-5, with 8 positions matching TRBD1. The CDR3 consists of 15 residues. Trimming removed 8 bases from V and 5 bases from J; junction bases left unmatched: 13. Germline CDR1 MNHNS, CDR2 SASEGT. The CDR3 loop reads CASLQWQGAEETQYF. In DNA, the CDR3 is TGTGCCAGCCTTCAATGGCAGGGGGCTGAGGAGACCCAGTACTTC.

This clonotype appeared a few times. V gene TRBV6-4 combines with J gene TRBJ2-2, with D perhaps matching TRBD1 (5 bases). The length of the CDR3 is 14 residues. Trimming removed 0 bases from V and 5 bases from J, with 7 bases in between. The germline V gene encodes CDR1 MRHNA and CDR2 SNTAGT. The CDR3 here is CASSDSRETGELFF. For the CDR3, the DNA is TGTGCCAGCAGTGACTCCAGGGAAACCGGGGAGCTGTTTTTT.

This chain connects TRBV25-1 to TRBJ2-3; 13 bases fit TRBD2. Germline V gene sequence: CDR1 MGHDK, CDR2 SYGVNS. The CDR3 totals 20 residues. With V trimmed by 1 base and J by 3 bases, 13 bases remained unmatched. DNA for the CDR3: TGTGCCAGCAGTGAATTAGAGGCCCGACTAGCGGGGGGACGGACAGATACGCAGTATTTT. Its protein product is CASSELEARLAGGRTDTQYF.

This clonotype was detected a few times. The chain combines TRBV7-9 with TRBJ2-2; 8 bases are shared with TRBD1. Trimming at V came to 4 bases and at J to 1 base, leaving 8 bases not matched to a gene. This CDR3 comprises 17 residues. The germline V gene encodes CDR1 SEHNR and CDR2 FQNEAQ (reference sequence). The CDR3 sequence is CASSSIRGTGNTGELFF. CDR3 nucleotide sequence: TGTGCCAGCAGCTCAATTAGGGGGACAGGGAACACCGGGGAGCTGTTTTTT.

This clonotype occurred a few times. V usage is TRBV9 and J usage is TRBJ2-2; TRBD2 matches at 8 bases. V was pared by 3 bases and J by 6 bases, with 7 bases of the junction left unmatched. This CDR3 is 15 amino acids long. Germline V gene lookup returns CDR1 SGDLS and CDR2 YYNGEE. The CDR3 DNA is TGTGCCAGCAGCGCCGGGAGGGGAGCCCCCGGGGAGCTGTTTTTT. This translates into CASSAGRGAPGELFF.

V is TRBV18 and J is TRBJ2-1; 8 bases fit TRBD1. CDR1 KGHSH and CDR2 LQKENI come from the germline V gene. The V gene end was trimmed by 2 bases and the J gene end by 2 bases; junction bases not matched to a gene: 5. This CDR3 contains 16 residues. CDR3 nucleotides: TGTGCCAGCTCACCATCGACAGGGGAAGCCTACAATGAGCAGTTCTTC. As protein: CASSPSTGEAYNEQFF.

The sample holds a few counts of this clonotype. The chain combines TRBV12-3 or TRBV12-4 with TRBJ1-3; the D is unclear. V lost 1 base and J lost 4, with 8 bases in between. The CDR3 length is 14 residues. The CDR3 nucleotides are TGTGCCAGCAGTTTAGTCAGGAGAGGAAACACCATATATTTT. It translates to CASSLVRRGNTIYF.

As concerns this clonotype: This may be a read error: a much more frequent sequence differs by one nucleotide. This chain connects TRBV4-3 to TRBJ2-5, with TRBD1 identical over 7 bases. The DNA end is a closer match to TRBJ2-1, so the J assignment may be wrong. CDR1 LGHNA and CDR2 YSLEER come from the germline V gene. The CDR3 totals 15 residues. CDR3 nucleotide sequence: TGCGCCAGCAGCTCGGGACAGACTCACCAAGAGACCCAGTTCTTC. This sequence encodes CASSSGQTHQETQFF.

This clonotype has only a few counts. The chain has TRBV4-3 and TRBJ2-7, with TRBD2 identical over 7 bases. J was trimmed by 0 bases and V by 0 bases; bases with no gene match: 2. The CDR3 runs to 15 residues. Germline values: CDR1 LGHNA, CDR2 YSLEER. For the CDR3, the DNA is TGCGCCAGCAGCCAAGATCGGGACTACTCCTACGAGCAGTACTTC. It codes for CASSQDRDYSYEQYF.

This rearrangement joins TRBV5-6 to TRBJ2-7; 7 nucleotides match TRBD1. V lost 0 bases, J lost 3 bases, and 6 bases stayed unmatched. Germline CDR1 SGHDT, CDR2 YYEEEE. This CDR3 region has 15 residues. Here the CDR3 DNA reads TGTGCCAGCAGCTTGGCCGCCAGGGGGAACTACGAGCAGTACTTC. This sequence encodes CASSLAARGNYEQYF.

This chain uses TRBV24-1 with TRBJ2-6; D is perhaps TRBD1 (5 bases). CDR1 is KGHDR and CDR2 is SFDVKD in the germline V gene. This CDR3 is 20 amino acids long. Trimming pared 3 bases from V and 0 bases from J, leaving 20 bases between. CDR3 region: CATSDTPPAGISSGANVLTF. The CDR3 bases are TGTGCCACCAGTGATACCCCTCCGGCAGGGATTAGCTCTGGGGCCAACGTCCTGACTTTC.

This clonotype showed up many times. The chain couples TRBV20-1 to TRBJ2-5, with a weak D call TRBD2 (6 bases). The CDR3 runs 11 residues. V was clipped by 8 bases and J by 5 bases, with 12 bases between them. Germline V gene lookup returns CDR1 DFQATT and CDR2 SNEGSKA (reference sequence). This chain's CDR3 is CSRGGGETQYF. The CDR3 DNA sequence: TGCAGTCGGGGAGGTGGGGAGACCCAGTACTTC.

The chain employs TRBV7-2 and TRBJ2-1; no clear D gene. Germline V CDR1 and CDR2: SGHTA, FQGNSA. CDR3 size: 12 residues. The V end lost 3 bases, the J end lost 8 bases, and 8 bases lay between the germline ends. DNA for the CDR3: TGTGCCAGCAGCTTTCCTTTGGATGAGCAGTTCTTC. Amino acids: CASSFPLDEQFF. Drawing the rest from reference TRBV7-2 and TRBJ2-1, the complete variable domain is GAGVSQSPSNKVTEKGKDVELRCDPISGHTALYWYRQSLGQGLEFLIYFQGNSAPDKSGLPSDRFSAERTGGSVSTLTIQRTQQEDSAVYLCASSFPLDEQFFGPGTRLTVL.

The chain employs TRBV9 and TRBJ2-1; TRBD2 matches 9 bases. The V segment lost 2 bases and the J segment 8 bases; nucleotides outside the gene matches: 8. This CDR3 has 15 residues. Germline lookup yields CDR1 SGDLS and CDR2 YYNGEE. Here the CDR3 DNA reads TGTGCCAGCAGCGTTGGCAGCGGGAGGTTTGATGAGCAGTTCTTC. It is translated as CASSVGSGRFDEQFF. Variable domain in full (rest from reference TRBV9 and TRBJ2-1): DSGVTQTPKHLITATGQRVTLRCSPRSGDLSVYWYQQSLDQGLQFLIQYYNGEERAKGNILERFSAQQFPDLHSELNLSSLELGDSALYFCASSVGSGRFDEQFFGPGTRLTVL.